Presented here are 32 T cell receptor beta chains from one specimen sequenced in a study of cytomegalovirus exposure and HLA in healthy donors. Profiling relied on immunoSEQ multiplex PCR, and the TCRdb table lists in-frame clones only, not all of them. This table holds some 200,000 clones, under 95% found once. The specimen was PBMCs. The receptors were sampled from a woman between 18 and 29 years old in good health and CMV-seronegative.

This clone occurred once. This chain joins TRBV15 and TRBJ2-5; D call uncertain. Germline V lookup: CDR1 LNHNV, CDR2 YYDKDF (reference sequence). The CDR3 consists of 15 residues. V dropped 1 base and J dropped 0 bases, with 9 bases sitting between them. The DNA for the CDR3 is TGTGCCACCAGCAGAGTTGTGGAGTACCAAGAGACCCAGTACTTC. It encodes CATSRVVEYQETQYF.

The chain's CDR3 is CASSPGLAGGSSTDTQYF. The CDR3 region has the DNA TGTGCCAGCTCCCCGGGACTAGCGGGAGGTTCTAGCACAGATACGCAGTATTTT. V gene TRBV18 combines with J gene TRBJ2-3; TRBD2 matches 15 bases. Germline loops: CDR1 KGHSH, CDR2 LQKENI. V lost 6 bases, J lost 0 bases, and 7 bases stayed unmatched. CDR3 size: 18 residues.

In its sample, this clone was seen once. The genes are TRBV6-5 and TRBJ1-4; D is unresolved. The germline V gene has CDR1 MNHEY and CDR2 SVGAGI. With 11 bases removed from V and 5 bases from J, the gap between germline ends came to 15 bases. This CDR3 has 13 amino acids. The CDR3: CASRGRPNEKLFF. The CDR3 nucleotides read TGTGCCTCCAGAGGCAGACCCAATGAAAAACTGTTTTTT.

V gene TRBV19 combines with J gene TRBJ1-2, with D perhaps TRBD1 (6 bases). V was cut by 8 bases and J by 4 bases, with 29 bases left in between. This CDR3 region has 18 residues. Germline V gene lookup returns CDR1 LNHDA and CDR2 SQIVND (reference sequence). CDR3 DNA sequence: TGTGCCAGTCGGGGGGCGTGGGAGGATCTTCCTCTTCCCTATGGCTACACCTTC. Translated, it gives CASRGAWEDLPLPYGYTF.

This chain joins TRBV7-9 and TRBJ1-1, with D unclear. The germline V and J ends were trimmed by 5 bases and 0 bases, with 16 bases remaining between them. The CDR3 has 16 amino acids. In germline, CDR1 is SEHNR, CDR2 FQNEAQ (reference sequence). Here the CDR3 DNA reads TGTGCCAGCAGCCCCCCCCGGGGAGGCATGAACACTGAAGCTTTCTTT. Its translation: CASSPPRGGMNTEAFF.

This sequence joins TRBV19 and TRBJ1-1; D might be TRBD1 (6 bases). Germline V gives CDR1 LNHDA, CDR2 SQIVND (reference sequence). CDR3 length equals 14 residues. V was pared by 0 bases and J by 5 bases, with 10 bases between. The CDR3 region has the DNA TGTGCCAGTAGTATAGAACAGGGATGGACTGAAGCTTTCTTT. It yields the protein CASSIEQGWTEAFF.

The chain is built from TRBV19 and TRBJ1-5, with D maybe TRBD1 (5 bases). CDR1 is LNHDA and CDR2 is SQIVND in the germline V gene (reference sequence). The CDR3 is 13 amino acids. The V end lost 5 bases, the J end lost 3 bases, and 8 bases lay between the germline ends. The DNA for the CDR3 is TGTGCCAGTAGTCCAGGGTCCAATCAGCCCCAGCATTTT. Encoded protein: CASSPGSNQPQHF.

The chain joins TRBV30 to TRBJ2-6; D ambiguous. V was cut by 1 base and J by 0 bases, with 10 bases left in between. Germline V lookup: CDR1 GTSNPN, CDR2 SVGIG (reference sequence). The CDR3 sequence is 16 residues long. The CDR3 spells CAWSDYSPSGANVLTF. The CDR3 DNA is TGTGCCTGGAGTGATTATAGCCCCTCTGGGGCCAACGTCCTGACTTTC.

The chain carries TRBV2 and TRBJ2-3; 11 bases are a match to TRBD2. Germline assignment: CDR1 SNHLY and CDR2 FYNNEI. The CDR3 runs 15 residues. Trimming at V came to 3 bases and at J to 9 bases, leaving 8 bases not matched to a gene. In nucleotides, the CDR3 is TGTGCCAGCAGTGAGACTAGCGGGAATTTAAGGACGCAGTATTTT. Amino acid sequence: CASSETSGNLRTQYF.

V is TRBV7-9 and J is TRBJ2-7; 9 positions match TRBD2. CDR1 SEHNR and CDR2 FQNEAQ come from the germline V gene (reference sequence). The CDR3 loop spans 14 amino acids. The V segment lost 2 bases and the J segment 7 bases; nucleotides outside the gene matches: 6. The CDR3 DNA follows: TGTGCCAGCAGCTTAATGCTAGCGGGAAGGGAGCAGTACTTC. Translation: CASSLMLAGREQYF.

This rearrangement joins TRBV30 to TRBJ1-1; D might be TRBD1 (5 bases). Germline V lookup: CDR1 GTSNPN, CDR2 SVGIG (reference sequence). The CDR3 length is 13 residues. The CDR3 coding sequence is TGTGCTCGATCCCTCGACAGGAACACTGAAGCTTTCTTT. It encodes CARSLDRNTEAFF.

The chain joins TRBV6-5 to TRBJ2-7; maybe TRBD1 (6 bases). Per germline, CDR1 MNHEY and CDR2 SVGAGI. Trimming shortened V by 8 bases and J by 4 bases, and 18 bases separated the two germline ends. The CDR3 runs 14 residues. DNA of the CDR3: TGTGCCAGCGCCCAAGCCTCGGGGACATACGAGCAGTACTTC. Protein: CASAQASGTYEQYF.

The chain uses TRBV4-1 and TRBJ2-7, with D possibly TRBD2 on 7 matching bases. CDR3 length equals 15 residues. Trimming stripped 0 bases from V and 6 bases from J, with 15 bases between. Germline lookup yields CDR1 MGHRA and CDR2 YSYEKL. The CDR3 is CASSQEGRGAREQYF. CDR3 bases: TGCGCCAGCAGCCAAGAGGGACGGGGGGCTCGCGAGCAGTACTTC.

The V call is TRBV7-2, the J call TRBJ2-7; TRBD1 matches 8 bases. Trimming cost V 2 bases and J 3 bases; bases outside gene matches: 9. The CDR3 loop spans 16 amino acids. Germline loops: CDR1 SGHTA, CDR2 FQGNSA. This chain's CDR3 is CASSLSPGTGGYEQYF. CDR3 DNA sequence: TGTGCCAGCAGCTTATCCCCGGGAACAGGGGGCTACGAGCAGTACTTC.

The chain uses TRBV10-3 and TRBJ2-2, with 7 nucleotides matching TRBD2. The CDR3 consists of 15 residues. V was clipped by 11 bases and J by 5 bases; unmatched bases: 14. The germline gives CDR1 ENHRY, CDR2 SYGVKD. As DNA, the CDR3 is TGTGCCGTCTTAGCGGGTACGGCGGGAACCGGGGAGCTGTTTTTT. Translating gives CAVLAGTAGTGELFF.

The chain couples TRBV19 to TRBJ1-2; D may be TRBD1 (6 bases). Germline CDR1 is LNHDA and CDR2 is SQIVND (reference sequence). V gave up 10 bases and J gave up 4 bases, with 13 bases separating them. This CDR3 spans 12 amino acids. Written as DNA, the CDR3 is TGTGCCACCCGGGACAAGGGCTATGGCTACACCTTC. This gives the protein CATRDKGYGYTF. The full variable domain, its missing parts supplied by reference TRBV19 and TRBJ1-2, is DGGITQSPKYLFRKEGQNVTLSCEQNLNHDAMYWYRQDPGQGLRLIYYSQIVNDFQKGDIAEGYSVSREKKESFPLTVTSAQKNPTAFYLCATRDKGYGYTFGSGTRLTVV.

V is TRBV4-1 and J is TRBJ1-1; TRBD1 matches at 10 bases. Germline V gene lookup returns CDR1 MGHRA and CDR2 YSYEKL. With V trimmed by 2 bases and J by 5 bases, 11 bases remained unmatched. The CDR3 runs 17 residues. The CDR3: CASSQPGFGQGETEAFF. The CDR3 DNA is TGCGCCAGCAGCCAACCCGGGTTTGGACAGGGGGAGACTGAAGCTTTCTTT.

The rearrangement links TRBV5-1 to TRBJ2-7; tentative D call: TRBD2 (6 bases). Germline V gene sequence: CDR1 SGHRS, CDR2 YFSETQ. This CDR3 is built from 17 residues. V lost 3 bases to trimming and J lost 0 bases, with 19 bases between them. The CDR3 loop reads CASSSDLKAGHSYEQYF. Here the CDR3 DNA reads TGCGCCAGCAGCTCCGACCTTAAAGCGGGTCACTCCTACGAGCAGTACTTC.

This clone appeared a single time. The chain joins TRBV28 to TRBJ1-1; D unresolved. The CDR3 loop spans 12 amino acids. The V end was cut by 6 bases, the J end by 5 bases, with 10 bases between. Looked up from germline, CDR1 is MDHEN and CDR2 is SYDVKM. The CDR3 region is CASRPYRTEAFF. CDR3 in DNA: TGTGCCAGCAGACCCTATCGGACTGAAGCTTTCTTT.

CDR3 amino acids: CASSESGVNTEAFF. The CDR3 DNA reads TGCGCCAGCAGTGAGTCTGGAGTGAACACTGAAGCTTTCTTT. The chain links TRBV10-1 to TRBJ1-1; D is ambiguous. The CDR3 contains 14 residues. Trimming removed 0 bases from V and 0 bases from J, with 5 bases in between. The germline V gene encodes CDR1 WNHNN and CDR2 SYGVQD (reference sequence).

The CDR3 sequence is CASSILTGGYTF. CDR3 coding DNA: TGTGCCAGTAGTATTTTAACAGGAGGCTACACCTTC. V gene TRBV19 combines with J gene TRBJ1-2; tentative D call: TRBD1 (5 bases). This CDR3 comprises 12 residues. V was clipped by 3 bases and J by 8 bases, with 10 bases between them. In germline, CDR1 is LNHDA, CDR2 SQIVND (reference sequence).

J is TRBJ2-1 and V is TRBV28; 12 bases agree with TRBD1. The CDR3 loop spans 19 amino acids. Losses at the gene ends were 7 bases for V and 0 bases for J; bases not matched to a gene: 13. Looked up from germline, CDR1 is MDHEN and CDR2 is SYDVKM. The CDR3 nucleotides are TGTGCCAGCACCGGGACAGGGGGCCCAAACCGCAGCTCCTACAATGAGCAGTTCTTC. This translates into CASTGTGGPNRSSYNEQFF. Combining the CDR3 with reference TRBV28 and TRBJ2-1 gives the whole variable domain DVKVTQSSRYLVKRTGEKVFLECVQDMDHENMFWYRQDPGLGLRLIYFSYDVKMKEKGDIPEGYSVSREKKERFSLILESASTNQTSMYLCASTGTGGPNRSSYNEQFFGPGTRLTVL.

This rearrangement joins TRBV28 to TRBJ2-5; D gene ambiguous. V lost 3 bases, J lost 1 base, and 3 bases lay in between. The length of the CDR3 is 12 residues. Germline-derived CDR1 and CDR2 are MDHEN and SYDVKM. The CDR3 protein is CASSFIQETQYF. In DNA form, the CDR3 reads TGTGCCAGCAGTTTCATCCAAGAGACCCAGTACTTC. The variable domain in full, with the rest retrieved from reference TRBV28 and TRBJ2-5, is DVKVTQSSRYLVKRTGEKVFLECVQDMDHENMFWYRQDPGLGLRLIYFSYDVKMKEKGDIPEGYSVSREKKERFSLILESASTNQTSMYLCASSFIQETQYFGPGTRLLVL.

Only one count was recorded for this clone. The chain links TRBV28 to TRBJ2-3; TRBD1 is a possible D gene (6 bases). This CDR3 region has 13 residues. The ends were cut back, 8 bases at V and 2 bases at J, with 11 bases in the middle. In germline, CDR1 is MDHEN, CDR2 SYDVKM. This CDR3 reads CASSRQDTDTQYF. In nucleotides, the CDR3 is TGTGCCAGCTCAAGACAGGACACAGATACGCAGTATTTT. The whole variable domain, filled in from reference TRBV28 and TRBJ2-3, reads DVKVTQSSRYLVKRTGEKVFLECVQDMDHENMFWYRQDPGLGLRLIYFSYDVKMKEKGDIPEGYSVSREKKERFSLILESASTNQTSMYLCASSRQDTDTQYFGPGTRLTVL.

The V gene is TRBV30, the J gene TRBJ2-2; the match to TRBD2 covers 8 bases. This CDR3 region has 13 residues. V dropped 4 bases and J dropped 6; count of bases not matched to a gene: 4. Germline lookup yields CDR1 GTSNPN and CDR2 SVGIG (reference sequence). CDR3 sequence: CAWTAGGAGELFF. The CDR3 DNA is TGTGCCTGGACCGCGGGGGGAGCCGGGGAGCTGTTTTTT.

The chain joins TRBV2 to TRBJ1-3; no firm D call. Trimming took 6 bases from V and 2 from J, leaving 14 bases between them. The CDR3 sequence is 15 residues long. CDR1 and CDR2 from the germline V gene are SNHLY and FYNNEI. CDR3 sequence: CASSSEAVAGNTIYF. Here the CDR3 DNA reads TGTGCCAGCAGCTCCGAGGCAGTCGCTGGAAACACCATATATTTT. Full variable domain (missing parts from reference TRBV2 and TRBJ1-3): EPEVTQTPSHQVTQMGQEVILRCVPISNHLYFYWYRQILGQKVEFLVSFYNNEISEKSEIFDDQFSVERPDGSNFTLKIRSTKLEDSAMYFCASSSEAVAGNTIYFGEGSWLTVV.

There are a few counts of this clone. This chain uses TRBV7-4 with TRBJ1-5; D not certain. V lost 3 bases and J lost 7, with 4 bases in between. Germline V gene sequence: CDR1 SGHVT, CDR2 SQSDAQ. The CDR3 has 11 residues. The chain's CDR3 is CASSLRQPQHF. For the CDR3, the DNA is TGTGCCAGCAGCTTGAGGCAGCCCCAGCATTTT.

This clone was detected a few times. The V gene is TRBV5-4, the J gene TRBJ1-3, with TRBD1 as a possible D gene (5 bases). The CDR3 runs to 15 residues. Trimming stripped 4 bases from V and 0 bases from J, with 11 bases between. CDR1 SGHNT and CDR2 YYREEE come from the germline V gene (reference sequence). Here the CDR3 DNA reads TGTGCCAGCAGCATTGGACATGTCTCTGGAAACACCATATATTTT. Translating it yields CASSIGHVSGNTIYF. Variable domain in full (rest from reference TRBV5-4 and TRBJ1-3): ETGVTQSPTHLIKTRGQQVTLRCSSQSGHNTVSWYQQALGQGPQFIFQYYREEENGRGNFPPRFSGLQFPNYSSELNVNALELDDSALYLCASSIGHVSGNTIYFGEGSWLTVV.

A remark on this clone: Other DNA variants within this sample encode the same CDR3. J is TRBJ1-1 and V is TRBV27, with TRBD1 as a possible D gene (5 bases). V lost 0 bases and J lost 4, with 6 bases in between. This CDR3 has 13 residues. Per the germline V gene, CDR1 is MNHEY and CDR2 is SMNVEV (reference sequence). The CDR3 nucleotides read TGTGCCAGCAGTTTATCCGGGGGCACTGAAGCTTTCTTT. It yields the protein CASSLSGGTEAFF.

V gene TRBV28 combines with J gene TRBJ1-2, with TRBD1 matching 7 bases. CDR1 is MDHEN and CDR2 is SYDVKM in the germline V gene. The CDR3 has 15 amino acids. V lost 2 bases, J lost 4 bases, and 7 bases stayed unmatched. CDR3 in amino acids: CASSLRGPPLYGYTF. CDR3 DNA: TGTGCCAGCAGTTTAAGGGGGCCGCCCCTCTATGGCTACACCTTC.

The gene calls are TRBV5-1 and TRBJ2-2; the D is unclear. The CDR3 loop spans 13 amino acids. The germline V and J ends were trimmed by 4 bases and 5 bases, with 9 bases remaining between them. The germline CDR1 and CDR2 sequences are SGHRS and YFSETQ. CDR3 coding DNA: TGCGCCAGCAGCCTGGAGAGGACCGGGGAGCTGTTTTTT. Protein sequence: CASSLERTGELFF.

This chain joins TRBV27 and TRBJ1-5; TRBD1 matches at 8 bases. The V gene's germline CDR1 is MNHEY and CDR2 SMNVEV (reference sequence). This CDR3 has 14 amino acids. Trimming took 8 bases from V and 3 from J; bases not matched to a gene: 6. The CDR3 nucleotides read TGTGCCAGCGCGGCACAGGGGGACAATCAGCCCCAGCATTTT. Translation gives CASAAQGDNQPQHF.